Sequencing of this T cell receptor (beta chain) was carried out in a study of blood T cell repertoires in COVID-19. Study-wide context: Acute-phase and convalescent COVID-19 samples originated in the United States, Italy and Spain.

Germline V CDR1 and CDR2: GTSNPN, SVGIG (reference sequence). Trimming removed 1 base from V and 9 bases from J, with 10 bases in between. The CDR3 runs to 12 residues. Sequenced by immunoSEQ multiplex PCR; TCRdb stores in-frame clones only, minus some. The profile shows under 110,000 clones, roughly 85% of them singletons. The J gene is TRBJ2-1, the V gene TRBV30, with D perhaps TRBD2 (5 bases). The sequencing sample was made of peripheral blood. This receptor was obtained from a woman between 65 and 79 years old with active or convalescent COVID-19. CDR3 region: CAWSDREREQFF. CDR3 sequence (DNA): TGTGCCTGGAGTGACCGGGAACGTGAGCAGTTCTTC.